This TCR beta chain is from a study of CD4 T cell repertoires and nickel (dated by TCRdb to between 2020 and 2021). Library preparation used RT-PCR. TCRdb lists the instrument as Illumina MiSeq. Using fastp trimming at Q25 and MiXCR clonotype assembly, TCRdb reanalyzed the public sequencing data and kept in-frame beta chains. Each CDR3 protein gets just one entry, which takes the most common genes and DNA from the rows behind it. Here the sample has about 330 distinct CDR3 sequences; around half occur a single time. Roughly 10% of the sample is in the top ten clones. Comment on this clonotype: It has no known antigen specificity. No clone much larger than this one lies a single base away; base qualities are absent.

Material for sequencing was CD4+ T cells from blood, not recorded whether cultured. This receptor was taken from a human donor in a nickel allergy study, with or without nickel allergy (not recorded which). It is not recorded whether this sample comes from one donor or several.

Read as DNA, the sequence is TGTGCCAGCAGCCCGACAGGGGCAACCAGAGAAGCTTTCTTT. It encodes CASSPTGATREAFF. The sequence links TRBV3-1 to TRBJ1-1, and TRBD1 aligns with 8 junction nucleotides. The CDR3 goes from the cysteine to the phenylalanine over 14 residues. Only the CDR3 portion is preserved as DNA: 42 bases, with reading frame beginning at the first base. V lost 4 bases and J lost 8 bases, and the count of bases not matched to a germline gene is 9. For CDR1 and CDR2, the germline V gene (reference sequence) lists LGHDT and YNNKEL.